This is a list of T cell receptor beta chains from one sample in a study of PD-L1 blockade in urothelial cancer. Clones were read by immunoSEQ multiplex PCR, and TCRdb kept only the in-frame ones, dropping some. The sample consists of 60,000 to 75,000 clones, around 87% of them appearing once. The input for sequencing was PBMCs, taken around atezolizumab (anti-PD-L1) treatment. Source of these receptors: a man aged 60 to 75 with urothelial cancer. Each CDR3 is given with its conserved first and last residue. D genes are given only for firm matches. The listing skips clone size in some rows; elsewhere it reads once, few, many or a size class.

d_gene: -; j_gene: TRBJ1-4; abundance: -; v_gene: TRBV11-1; CDR3nt: TGTGCCAGCAGCCGGGGAGGCTTTAATGAAAAACTGTTTTTT; CDR3aa: CASSRGGFNEKLFF
d_gene: -; j_gene: TRBJ1-4; abundance: -; v_gene: TRBV7-2; CDR3nt: TGTGCCAGCAGCTTTGGTGCTAATCCTAATGAAAAACTGTTTTTT; CDR3aa: CASSFGANPNEKLFF
d_gene: TRBD2; j_gene: TRBJ2-2; abundance: -; v_gene: TRBV7-2; CDR3nt: TGTGCCAGCAACGGGGGGAGGAACACCGGGGAGCTGTTTTTT; CDR3aa: CASNGGRNTGELFF
d_gene: TRBD1; j_gene: TRBJ1-2; abundance: -; v_gene: TRBV4-3; CDR3nt: TGCGCCAGCAGAAAACAGGGGGGCTATGGCTACACCTTC; CDR3aa: CASRKQGGYGYTF
d_gene: TRBD1; j_gene: TRBJ1-6; abundance: -; v_gene: TRBV28; CDR3nt: TGTGCCAGCAGAAACAGGGGAGATAATTCACCCCTCCACTTT; CDR3aa: CASRNRGDNSPLHF
d_gene: TRBD1; j_gene: TRBJ2-7; abundance: -; v_gene: TRBV6-5; CDR3nt: TGTGCCAGCAGTCCCGGGACAGGAGGGATAAACGAGCAGTACTTC; CDR3aa: CASSPGTGGINEQYF
d_gene: TRBD1; j_gene: TRBJ1-1; abundance: -; v_gene: TRBV16; CDR3nt: TGTGCCAGCAGCCAAGGACAGGGTTTCACTGAAGCTTTCTTT; CDR3aa: CASSQGQGFTEAFF
d_gene: -; j_gene: TRBJ2-7; abundance: few; v_gene: TRBV15; CDR3nt: TGTGCCACCAGCAGAGAAGGGACATCCGAGCAGTACTTC; CDR3aa: CATSREGTSEQYF
d_gene: -; j_gene: TRBJ1-4; abundance: -; v_gene: TRBV2; CDR3nt: TGTGCCAGCAGTGAAGCGCTACAGAGTCCTGGAACTAATGAAAAACTGTTTTTT; CDR3aa: CASSEALQSPGTNEKLFF
d_gene: TRBD2; j_gene: TRBJ2-7; abundance: -; v_gene: TRBV5-1; CDR3nt: TGCGCCAGCAGCTTCGAATCAGCGGGGGGCGCCTACGAGCAGTACTTC; CDR3aa: CASSFESAGGAYEQYF
d_gene: -; j_gene: TRBJ1-6; abundance: -; v_gene: TRBV5-5; CDR3nt: TGTGCCAGCAGCTTGGCAGTTGGAGTTGGTAATTCACCCCTCCACTTT; CDR3aa: CASSLAVGVGNSPLHF
d_gene: TRBD1; j_gene: TRBJ2-1; abundance: -; v_gene: TRBV29-1; CDR3nt: TGCAGCGTTGAAAACGGACAGGGTCCCTACGGGGATGAGCAGTTCTTC; CDR3aa: CSVENGQGPYGDEQFF
d_gene: TRBD1; j_gene: TRBJ1-2; abundance: -; v_gene: TRBV5-1; CDR3nt: TGCGCCAGCAGTCGTAAACAGGGGGCCTATGGCTACACCTTC; CDR3aa: CASSRKQGAYGYTF
d_gene: TRBD1; j_gene: TRBJ1-1; abundance: few; v_gene: TRBV7-9; CDR3nt: TGTGCCAGCAGTTACGACAGGGGAGACACTGAAGCTTTCTTT; CDR3aa: CASSYDRGDTEAFF
d_gene: TRBD1; j_gene: TRBJ1-2; abundance: -; v_gene: TRBV5-6; CDR3nt: TGTGCCAGCAGCCGTGGACAGGGGGTTTATGGCTACACCTTC; CDR3aa: CASSRGQGVYGYTF
d_gene: TRBD2; j_gene: TRBJ2-1; abundance: -; v_gene: TRBV2; CDR3nt: TGTGCCACAAGAGCTAGCGGGGGGGCCCTTGAGCAGTTCTTC; CDR3aa: CATRASGGALEQFF
d_gene: TRBD1; j_gene: TRBJ1-5; abundance: -; v_gene: TRBV23-1; CDR3nt: TGCGCCAGCAGTCAATCGAAGCCGCGAACCGGGACAGGGAAAATTTCCCACAATCAGCCCCAGCATTTT; CDR3aa: CASSQSKPRTGTGKISHNQPQHF
d_gene: -; j_gene: TRBJ2-3; abundance: -; v_gene: TRBV6-6; CDR3nt: TGTGCCAGCAGTCCCCCCGGTCGAAGCACAGATACGCAGTATTTT; CDR3aa: CASSPPGRSTDTQYF
d_gene: TRBD1; j_gene: TRBJ2-4; abundance: -; v_gene: TRBV4-2; CDR3nt: TGTGCCAGCAGCCAAGTATTGGGACAGGGGCCCGAAAACATTCAGTACTTC; CDR3aa: CASSQVLGQGPENIQYF
d_gene: -; j_gene: TRBJ1-4; abundance: -; v_gene: TRBV7-9; CDR3nt: TGTGCCAGCAGCTTTGGCTTCGGCCAAGGGAGAGGCTATGATGAAAAACTGTTTTTT; CDR3aa: CASSFGFGQGRGYDEKLFF
d_gene: TRBD2; j_gene: TRBJ2-3; abundance: -; v_gene: TRBV30; CDR3nt: TGTGCCTGGAGTACCGGACTAGCCATGGGAAATACGCAGTATTTT; CDR3aa: CAWSTGLAMGNTQYF
d_gene: TRBD2; j_gene: TRBJ2-5; abundance: -; v_gene: TRBV7-2; CDR3nt: TGTGCCAGCAGCTTAGGGGCTAGCGGGGGGAGGACCCAGTACTTC; CDR3aa: CASSLGASGGRTQYF
d_gene: -; j_gene: TRBJ2-2; abundance: -; v_gene: TRBV9; CDR3nt: TGTGCCAGCAGCGTAGTTCACACCACCGGGGAGCTGTTTTTT; CDR3aa: CASSVVHTTGELFF
d_gene: -; j_gene: TRBJ1-2; abundance: -; v_gene: TRBV7-2; CDR3nt: TGTGCCAGCAGCCCGCTGGTCAGTTATGGCTACACCTTC; CDR3aa: CASSPLVSYGYTF
d_gene: -; j_gene: TRBJ2-6; abundance: -; v_gene: TRBV19; CDR3nt: TGTGCCAGTAGTCGTGCCGGGGTAAGGTCTGGGGCCAACGTCCTGACTTTC; CDR3aa: CASSRAGVRSGANVLTF
d_gene: TRBD2; j_gene: TRBJ2-7; abundance: -; v_gene: TRBV10-3; CDR3nt: TGTGCCATCAGCGGGACTAGCGGGGGGGCTCGGAACGAGCAGTACTTC; CDR3aa: CAISGTSGGARNEQYF
d_gene: -; j_gene: TRBJ1-1; abundance: -; v_gene: TRBV19; CDR3nt: TGTGCCAGTAGTACTCCTATCAGGCCCACTGAAGCTTTCTTT; CDR3aa: CASSTPIRPTEAFF
d_gene: TRBD2; j_gene: TRBJ2-3; abundance: -; v_gene: TRBV5-1; CDR3nt: TGCGCCAGCAGCTTGGGGATTAGCGGGGGGCCCACAGATACGCAGTATTTT; CDR3aa: CASSLGISGGPTDTQYF
d_gene: -; j_gene: TRBJ1-1; abundance: few; v_gene: TRBV7-2; CDR3nt: TGTGCCAGCAGCCCACAGGGTAGGACCCCTGAAGCTTTCTTT; CDR3aa: CASSPQGRTPEAFF
d_gene: -; j_gene: TRBJ1-5; abundance: -; v_gene: TRBV5-4; CDR3nt: TGTGCCAGCAGCCCAGGGTACGATCAGCCCCAGCATTTT; CDR3aa: CASSPGYDQPQHF
d_gene: -; j_gene: TRBJ1-5; abundance: -; v_gene: TRBV13; CDR3nt: TGTGCCAGCAGCTCTGGCAGGGAAAGCAATCAGCCCCAGCATTTT; CDR3aa: CASSSGRESNQPQHF
d_gene: TRBD1; j_gene: TRBJ2-7; abundance: -; v_gene: TRBV7-2; CDR3nt: TGTGCCAGCAGCCGGGGACAGGGGACCTACGAGCAGTACTTC; CDR3aa: CASSRGQGTYEQYF
d_gene: -; j_gene: TRBJ2-2; abundance: -; v_gene: TRBV6-5; CDR3nt: TGTGCCAGCAGTTCGGGTTCGAACACCGGGGAGCTGTTTTTT; CDR3aa: CASSSGSNTGELFF
d_gene: -; j_gene: TRBJ1-5; abundance: -; v_gene: TRBV30; CDR3nt: TGTGCCTGGAGTCGCAGCGGACAGTTCAGCAATCAGCCCCAGCATTTT; CDR3aa: CAWSRSGQFSNQPQHF
d_gene: TRBD2; j_gene: TRBJ2-2; abundance: few; v_gene: TRBV19; CDR3nt: TGTGCCAGTAGTATCAACGGGGGGGCAAACGGGGAGCTGTTTTTT; CDR3aa: CASSINGGANGELFF